Listed below are T cell receptor beta chains from one sample, sequenced in a study of cytomegalovirus exposure and HLA in healthy donors. Some clones are missing from TCRdb's copy, which holds only in-frame ones; the method was immunoSEQ multiplex PCR. This sample has about 92,000 clones; approximately 85% occur once, and the top ten carry 5.6%. Sequences were obtained from PBMCs. The receptors here all came from a woman younger than 30 in good health and CMV-seropositive. CDR3s include the opening cysteine and the closing phenylalanine or tryptophan. Each record gives: clone size, V gene, J gene, D gene, CDR3 DNA, CDR3 protein. D genes are given only for firm matches. A row's size may be missing; if present it is once, few, many or a size class.

once	TRBV7-8	TRBJ2-7	TRBD2	TGTGCCAGCAGCTTAGGGGCTAGCGGGTTCTACGAGCAGTACTTC	CASSLGASGFYEQYF
.	TRBV5-5	TRBJ2-7	TRBD1	TGTGCCAGCAGCCCGACGGGACAGCCTTTTTACGAGCAGTACTTC	CASSPTGQPFYEQYF
.	TRBV19	TRBJ1-5	.	TGTGCCAGTGTTTTGATGGCGGGGCAGCCCCAGCATTTT	CASVLMAGQPQHF
few	TRBV28	TRBJ1-1	.	TGTGCCAGCACCACAAACAGGGTCACTGAAGCTTTCTTT	CASTTNRVTEAFF
.	TRBV27	TRBJ2-7	TRBD2	TGTGCCAGCAGTTTACTGTTAGCGGGAGTGCGCGAGCAGTACTTC	CASSLLLAGVREQYF
few	TRBV25-1	TRBJ1-1	TRBD1	TGTGCCAGCAGTGACTTTGGGACAGCCTCAGAAGCTTTCTTT	CASSDFGTASEAFF
.	TRBV4-1	TRBJ1-6	.	TGCGCCAGCACCGGAGATACTTATAATTCACCCCTCCACTTT	CASTGDTYNSPLHF
.	TRBV19	TRBJ1-5	TRBD1	TGTGCCAGTAGCCGCGGACAGGGGGTAGAACAGCCCCAGCATTTT	CASSRGQGVEQPQHF
few	TRBV5-8	TRBJ2-2	.	TGTGCCAGCAGCTTGATTGCGTTTGGGGAGCTGTTTTTT	CASSLIAFGELFF
.	TRBV4-1	TRBJ1-4	TRBD1	TGCGCCAGCAGCTACACAGGGGGAGGGCGGGAAAAACTGTTTTTT	CASSYTGGGREKLFF
.	TRBV7-9	TRBJ1-4	.	TGTGCCAGCAGCTTCCGTCCTAATGAAAAACTGTTTTTT	CASSFRPNEKLFF
.	TRBV13	TRBJ1-2	.	TGTGCCAGCAGTAATCAGGGATATGGCTACACCTTC	CASSNQGYGYTF
.	TRBV28	TRBJ2-1	TRBD2	TGTGCAGGGGCTAGCGGGTACAATGAGCAGTTCTTC	CAGASGYNEQFF
.	TRBV5-1	TRBJ2-3	TRBD1	TGCGCCAGCAGTTCCCACGGACAGGGCACAGATACGCAGTATTTT	CASSSHGQGTDTQYF
.	TRBV6-5	TRBJ2-5	TRBD2	TGTGCCAGCAGTTATACGGGGACTAAGGAGACCCAGTACTTC	CASSYTGTKETQYF
.	TRBV7-9	TRBJ1-1	TRBD1	TGTGCCAGCAGCTTAGTAGGAGGGACAGGGGTCACTGAAGCTTTCTTT	CASSLVGGTGVTEAFF
.	TRBV7-8	TRBJ1-6	.	TGTGCCAGCAGCTCTTCGGTCGGCGGTTCACCCCTCCACTTT	CASSSSVGGSPLHF
once	TRBV7-9	TRBJ2-2	.	TGTGCCAGCAACCTTGAGACCGGGGAGCTGTTTTTT	CASNLETGELFF
.	TRBV2	TRBJ1-4	.	TGTGCCAGTCCAAATGAAAAACTGTTTTTT	CASPNEKLFF
.	TRBV25-1	TRBJ2-7	TRBD2	TGTGCCAGCAGTGAATCTAGCGGGGGGATCACCTACGAGCAGTACTTC	CASSESSGGITYEQYF
.	TRBV18	TRBJ2-7	TRBD1	TGTGCCAGCTCATGGGCCGGGACAGGGGGCGAGCAGTACTTC	CASSWAGTGGEQYF
.	TRBV6-1	TRBJ2-6	.	TGTGCCAGCAGTGAATTCAGGTCGGGGTTTGGGGCCAACGTCCTGACTTTC	CASSEFRSGFGANVLTF
.	TRBV19	TRBJ1-1	.	TGTGCCACCACCGTTGCGGGGAGTGGGAACACTGAAGCTTTCTTT	CATTVAGSGNTEAFF
.	TRBV6-5	TRBJ1-5	.	TGTGCCAGCAGCACCGGACAGAGCAATCAGCCCCAGCATTTT	CASSTGQSNQPQHF
.	TRBV6-5	TRBJ1-3	.	TGTGCCAGCAGTTACGGGGGGTTATCTGGAAACACCATATATTTT	CASSYGGLSGNTIYF
.	TRBV6-5	TRBJ1-4	TRBD1	TGTGCCAGCAGTTACTCTCTCCTGGGACAGGAAAAACTGTTTTTT	CASSYSLLGQEKLFF
.	TRBV2	TRBJ1-6	.	TGTGCCAGCAGTGAAGAACACCATGCCTATTCACCCCTCCACTTT	CASSEEHHAYSPLHF
once	TRBV7-9	TRBJ1-2	TRBD1	TGTGCCAGCAGCTTATCGGACAGGGGGGATGGCTACACCTTC	CASSLSDRGDGYTF
.	TRBV28	TRBJ2-3	TRBD2	TGTGCCAGCAGTTTATCTTGGACTAGCGGGAGGACCACAGATACGCAGTATTTT	CASSLSWTSGRTTDTQYF
.	TRBV2	TRBJ2-5	TRBD1	TGTGCCAGAACCGGGACAGGGCGCCTCGGGGGCCAAGAGACCCAGTACTTC	CARTGTGRLGGQETQYF